This T cell receptor (beta chain) originates from a study of T cell repertoires in cytomegalovirus infection. Study in general: TCR beta signatures that were public indicated CMV infection and matching HLA type. General study findings and limits: Clonotypes of TCR beta that were HLA-C-restricted and CMV-specific dominated the ex vivo response.

Details on this clonotype: What it binds is not known.

A single record per CDR3 protein comes from TCRdb applying MiXCR to the reads. The table lists 100,000 to 150,000 distinct CDR3 sequences, 32% of them singletons. This TCR was recovered from a human donor in good health (CMV status not recorded). Some clones in this sample may be carry-over from other donors' samples. Sequenced here: CD8+ T cells from cultured PBMCs, sampled from culture after CMV antigen stimulation.

The CDR3 region is CASSWVSGRGYEQYF. The CDR3 DNA follows: TGTGCCAGCAGTTGGGTATCGGGCAGGGGGTACGAGCAGTACTTC. The chain links TRBV27 to TRBJ2-7; TRBD1 agrees at 7 bases. Germline V gene data show CDR1 as MNHEY and CDR2 as SMNVEV (reference sequence). This CDR3 is built from 15 residues. The V gene end was trimmed by 4 bases and the J gene end by 4 bases; junction bases not matched to a gene: 10.